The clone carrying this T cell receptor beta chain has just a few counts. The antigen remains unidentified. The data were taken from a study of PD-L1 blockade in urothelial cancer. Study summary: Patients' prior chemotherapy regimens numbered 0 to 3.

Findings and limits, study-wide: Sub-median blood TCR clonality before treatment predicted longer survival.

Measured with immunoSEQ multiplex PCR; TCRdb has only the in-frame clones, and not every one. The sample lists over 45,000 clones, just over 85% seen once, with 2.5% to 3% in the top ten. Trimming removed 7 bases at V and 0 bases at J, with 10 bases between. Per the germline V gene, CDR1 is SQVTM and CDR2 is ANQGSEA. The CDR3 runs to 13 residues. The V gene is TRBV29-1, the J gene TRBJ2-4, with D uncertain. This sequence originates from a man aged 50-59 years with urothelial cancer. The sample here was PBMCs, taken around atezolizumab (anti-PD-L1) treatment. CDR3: CSATTGAKNIQYF. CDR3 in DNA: TGCAGCGCCACAACGGGAGCCAAAAACATTCAGTACTTC. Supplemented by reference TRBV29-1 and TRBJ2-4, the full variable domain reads SAVISQKPSRDICQRGTSLTIQCQVDSQVTMMFWYRQQPGQSLTLIATANQGSEATYESGFVIDKFPISRPNLTFSTLTVSNMSPEDSSIYLCSATTGAKNIQYFGAGTRLSVL.